Following are 12 T cell receptor beta chains from one sample sequenced in a study of blood T cells in healthy people across ages. A sample-barcoded 5' primer and a J-beta primer mix were used in a second PCR of about 7 to 12 cycles. MiXCR, applied by TCRdb to the 5' RACE reads, yields one record per CDR3 protein. The sample contains some 760,000 distinct CDR3 sequences, 20% to 25% of which appear only once. These data were also filed under a second study, of T cells of mothers and their children.

Input material: blood. The receptors come from a boy younger than 18 in good health.

This clonotype was detected a few times. The rearrangement uses TRBV20-1 and TRBJ1-5; D remains ambiguous. V was trimmed by 5 bases and J by 0 bases, leaving 11 bases between them. Looked up from germline, CDR1 is DFQATT and CDR2 is SNEGSKA (reference sequence). The CDR3 totals 14 residues. The CDR3 loop is CSADREYSNQPQHF. The DNA for the CDR3 is TGCAGTGCTGACCGGGAATATAGCAATCAGCCCCAGCATTTT.

Only a few counts were recorded for this clonotype. The V gene is TRBV6-2 or TRBV6-3, the J gene TRBJ2-7; D is ambiguous. Per germline, CDR1 MNHEY and CDR2 SVGEGT. Trimming shortened V by 0 bases and J by 7 bases, and 7 bases separated the two germline ends. The CDR3 totals 12 residues. CDR3 amino acids: CASSYSAGEQYF. The CDR3 coding sequence is TGTGCCAGCAGTTACTCAGCAGGAGAGCAGTACTTC.

V gene TRBV14 combines with J gene TRBJ2-6, with no clear D. Deletions cut 0 bases from V and 2 bases from J, with 11 bases between. This CDR3 contains 17 residues. Germline V gene sequence: CDR1 SGHDN, CDR2 FVKESK. CDR3 nucleotides: TGTGCCAGCAGCCAAGATAGGCGTATCGCTGGGGCCAACGTCCTGACTTTC. Protein sequence: CASSQDRRIAGANVLTF.

V and J are TRBV7-8 and TRBJ2-2; D call uncertain. Germline CDR1 and CDR2: SGHVS and FQNEAQ. CDR3 size: 15 residues. V shed 2 bases and J shed 6 bases, with 13 bases lying between them. CDR3 protein: CASSLFPPGAGELFF. The CDR3 DNA follows: TGTGCCAGCAGCTTATTCCCCCCCGGTGCCGGGGAGCTGTTTTTT.

At least ten counts were recorded for this clonotype. The rearrangement links TRBV7-3 to TRBJ2-5, with D perhaps matching TRBD1 or TRBD2 (6 bases each). Trimming took 5 bases from V and 2 from J, leaving 12 bases between them. CDR3 length: 14 residues. Germline loops: CDR1 SGHTA, CDR2 FQGTGA. This chain's CDR3 is CASSPGASQETQYF. The CDR3 DNA is TGTGCCAGCAGCCCGGGGGCCTCACAAGAGACCCAGTACTTC.

In its sample, this clonotype was seen a few times. V is TRBV6-2 or TRBV6-3 and J is TRBJ2-5; D is uncertain. The J call may not be correct, given that the DNA end is closer to TRBJ2-7. The CDR3 contains 16 residues. The germline CDR1 and CDR2 sequences are MNHEY and SVGEGT. CDR3 region: CASSYSRTDGSYEQYF. The CDR3 bases are TGTGCCAGCAGTTACTCGAGGACGGACGGTTCCTACGAGCAGTACTTC.

This clonotype has just a few counts. The rearrangement uses TRBV12-3 or TRBV12-4 and TRBJ2-1, with 7 bases lining up with TRBD1. V shed 3 bases, J shed 6 bases, and the junction held 2 bases outside the gene matches. This CDR3 is built from 13 residues. The CDR3 sequence is CASSLGQFNEQFF. CDR3 in DNA: TGTGCCAGCAGTTTGGGACAGTTCAATGAGCAGTTCTTC.

Points on this clonotype: The junction departs from the called germline gene at one end, perhaps through a read error. The chain uses TRBV12-3 or TRBV12-4 and TRBJ1-1; a possible D gene is TRBD1 (5 bases). This CDR3 has 13 amino acids. The CDR3 spells CASSFGGNPEAFF. DNA of the CDR3: TGTGCCAGCAGTTTCGGGGGGAACCCTGAAGCTTTCTTT.

The rearrangement links TRBV9 to TRBJ1-4; no firm D call. Trimming shortened V by 3 bases and J by 0 bases, and 9 bases separated the two germline ends. The CDR3 has 15 amino acids. Germline CDR1 reads SGDLS; CDR2 reads YYNGEE. In DNA form, the CDR3 reads TGTGCCAGCAGCGCCGACATAGCAACTAATGAAAAACTGTTTTTT. Protein: CASSADIATNEKLFF.

This clonotype has just a few counts. The V gene is TRBV20-1, the J gene TRBJ2-3; unclear D gene. The V gene's germline CDR1 is DFQATT and CDR2 SNEGSKA (reference sequence). This CDR3 is built from 14 residues. Between the trimmed V and J ends, which lost 6 bases and 0 bases, there was a span of 13 bases. CDR3 residues: CSAPHHTSTDTQYF. CDR3 in DNA: TGCAGTGCCCCCCACCATACTAGCACAGATACGCAGTATTTT.

This clonotype was observed a single time. Sequence at one end of the junction differs from germline and may be a read error. The chain recombines TRBV6-1 with TRBJ2-3, with D possibly TRBD1 on 6 matching bases. The CDR3 consists of 17 residues. The germline V gene has CDR1 MNHNS and CDR2 SASEGT. The CDR3 DNA reads as TGTGCCAGCAGTCATTGGACAGTATTTAGTAGCACGGATACGCAGTATTTT. Translation gives CASSHWTVFSSTDTQYF.

This clonotype was observed a few times. The chain employs TRBV27 and TRBJ1-4, with 8 bases fitting TRBD1. The J segment lost 8 bases and the V segment lost 6 bases, leaving 8 bases of the junction unmatched. Germline loops: CDR1 MNHEY, CDR2 SMNVEV (reference sequence). The CDR3 runs 14 residues. CDR3: CASRQQGEVEKLFF. The CDR3 DNA is TGTGCCAGCAGACAACAGGGGGAGGTGGAAAAACTGTTTTTT. Together with reference TRBV27 and TRBJ1-4, the CDR3 gives the full variable domain: EAQVTQNPRYLITVTGKKLTVTCSQNMNHEYMSWYRQDPGLGLRQIYYSMNVEVTDKGDVPEGYKVSRKEKRNFPLILESPSPNQTSLYFCASRQQGEVEKLFFGSGTQLSVL.